This T cell receptor beta chain originates from a study of cytomegalovirus exposure and HLA in healthy donors. A remark on this clone: Its antigen is currently unknown.

Study-wide findings and caveats: TCR sequences were mostly rare, though some public TCRs occurred in many donors. By HLA locus, TCR association rates varied in a later analysis, with DRB1 showing the most and HLA-C the fewest. In a later analysis, about 17,000 TCR beta sequences were associated with HLA alleles at 0.05 false discovery rate.

PCR used 60 Vbeta primers and 13 Jbeta primers. The protocol was immunoSEQ multiplex PCR, while the TCRdb copy is restricted to in-frame clones and leaves out a portion. This sample has about 210,000 clones, with about nine tenths found just once. This CDR3 is built from 14 residues. Trimming took 5 bases from V and 2 from J; bases not matched to a gene: 1. Germline CDR1 SNHLY, CDR2 FYNNEI. Material for sequencing was PBMCs. The clonotype originates from a boy aged 2 to 10 in good health and CMV-seronegative. The chain is built from TRBV2 and TRBJ2-7; 12 bases align to TRBD2. Written as DNA, the CDR3 is TGTGCCAGCAGTAGACTAGCGGGAGCCTACGAGCAGTACTTC. Translated, it gives CASSRLAGAYEQYF. Full variable domain (outside the CDR3, taken from reference TRBV2 and TRBJ2-7): EPEVTQTPSHQVTQMGQEVILRCVPISNHLYFYWYRQILGQKVEFLVSFYNNEISEKSEIFDDQFSVERPDGSNFTLKIRSTKLEDSAMYFCASSRLAGAYEQYFGPGTRLTVT.